Following are 32 T cell receptor beta chains from one sample sequenced in a study of blood T cell repertoires in COVID-19 (dated by TCRdb to between 2020 and 2021). Library method: the immunoSEQ multiplex PCR assay. What TCRdb holds here is the immuneACCESS table cut down to in-frame rearrangements. Part of the clones is not present; checked against another copy, under half of the missing clones reflect an unresolved V gene, and the others are unexplained. The sample records around 320,000 clones, nearly 90% of which are singletons. Of the sample, roughly 2.9% falls within the top ten clones. The specimen sequenced was PBMCs or T cells enriched from blood (not recorded which). Source of these receptors: a woman between 45 and 65 years old who had been exposed to COVID-19.

This chain uses TRBV29-1 with TRBJ2-1; tentatively, D is TRBD2 (6 bases). V was cut by 3 bases and J by 2 bases, with 8 bases left in between. The CDR3 contains 13 residues. Germline lookup yields CDR1 SQVTM and CDR2 ANQGSEA. DNA of the CDR3: TGCAGCGTTGATACTAGCCCCTACAATGAGCAGTTCTTC. Encoded protein: CSVDTSPYNEQFF.

This chain joins TRBV7-8 and TRBJ2-1; TRBD2 agrees at 9 bases. The V segment lost 5 bases and the J segment 10 bases; nucleotides outside the gene matches: 6. Looked up from germline, CDR1 is SGHVS and CDR2 is FQNEAQ. The CDR3 totals 13 residues. CDR3 nucleotide sequence: TGTGCCAGCAGCGCCAGCGGGGGGTGGGAGCAGTTCTTC. Translation: CASSASGGWEQFF.

The CDR3 nucleotides are TGTGCCAGCAGCTTACAGGGGAACACTGAAGCTTTCTTT. It is translated as CASSLQGNTEAFF. V gene TRBV5-5 combines with J gene TRBJ1-1; weak D call: TRBD1 (6 bases). This CDR3 has 13 residues. Germline V gives CDR1 SGHKS, CDR2 YYEKEE (reference sequence). With 2 bases removed from V and 1 base from J, the gap between germline ends came to 6 bases.

This chain uses TRBV18 with TRBJ1-1, with D possibly TRBD1 on 5 matching bases. CDR1 and CDR2 (germline): KGHSH, LQKENI. V was trimmed by 8 bases and J by 2 bases, leaving 18 bases between them. CDR3 size: 15 residues. CDR3 in DNA: TGTGCCAGCGCCATGACCGGGAGGGGTAACACTGAAGCTTTCTTT. It codes for CASAMTGRGNTEAFF. Supplemented by reference TRBV18 and TRBJ1-1, the full variable domain reads NAGVMQNPRHLVRRRGQEARLRCSPMKGHSHVYWYRQLPEEGLKFMVYLQKENIIDESGMPKERFSAEFPKEGPSILRIQQVVRGDSAAYFCASAMTGRGNTEAFFGQGTRLTVV.

The chain is built from TRBV4-1 and TRBJ1-2; TRBD1 agrees at 8 bases. The junction had 7 bases not matched to a gene; V was cut back by 0 bases and J by 4 bases. Per the germline V gene, CDR1 is MGHRA and CDR2 is YSYEKL. CDR3 size: 16 residues. In nucleotides, the CDR3 is TGCGCCAGCAGCCAAGATAGGGCAGGGGGCATCTATGGCTACACCTTC. It codes for CASSQDRAGGIYGYTF.

This sequence joins TRBV19 and TRBJ2-3; TRBD1 might be the D (6 bases). CDR3 length: 17 residues. Germline values: CDR1 LNHDA, CDR2 SQIVND (reference sequence). V lost 5 bases to trimming and J lost 7 bases, with 25 bases between them. CDR3 amino acids: CASSLTHRAPIPNTQYF. Written as DNA, the CDR3 is TGTGCCAGTAGTCTGACCCACAGGGCACCCATACCCAATACGCAGTATTTT.

The chain employs TRBV28 and TRBJ1-2, with a weak D call TRBD1 (6 bases). Per germline, CDR1 MDHEN and CDR2 SYDVKM. V lost 7 bases, J lost 4 bases, and 13 bases lay in between. The CDR3 spans 13 residues. The CDR3 bases are TGTGCCAGCACCGAAGGGGGGGGCTATGGCTACACCTTC. Translating it yields CASTEGGGYGYTF.

This clone has a handful of counts. The chain has TRBV5-4 and TRBJ2-7, with TRBD1 identical over 10 bases. This CDR3 has 15 residues. CDR1 is SGHNT, CDR2 YYREEE, per germline (reference sequence). The V and J ends lost 4 bases and 1 base, in that order; junction bases with no gene match: 5. CDR3 nucleotide sequence: TGTGCCAGCAGCCCGGGACAGGGGTTTTCCTACGAGCAGTACTTC. Protein sequence: CASSPGQGFSYEQYF. Supplemented by reference TRBV5-4 and TRBJ2-7, the full variable domain reads ETGVTQSPTHLIKTRGQQVTLRCSSQSGHNTVSWYQQALGQGPQFIFQYYREEENGRGNFPPRFSGLQFPNYSSELNVNALELDDSALYLCASSPGQGFSYEQYFGPGTRLTVT.

In regard to this clone: Different DNA sequences within this sample yield the same CDR3. The chain employs TRBV3-1 (or the pseudogene TRBV3-2) and TRBJ1-4; D is uncertain. V lost 3 bases and J lost 3, with 8 bases in between. The length of the CDR3 is 14 residues. Germline V gives CDR1 LGHDT, CDR2 YNNKEL (reference sequence). The CDR3 nucleotides are TGTGCCAGCAGCCAGAGGACTGCTAATGAAAAACTGTTTTTT. This encodes CASSQRTANEKLFF.

The CDR3 reads CSVLSGEKLFF. In DNA form, the CDR3 reads TGCAGCGTCCTTTCCGGTGAAAAACTGTTTTTT. The chain recombines TRBV29-1 with TRBJ1-4; no clear D gene. Trimming stripped 6 bases from V and 7 bases from J, with 9 bases between. The CDR3 is 11 amino acids. Per the germline V gene, CDR1 is SQVTM and CDR2 is ANQGSEA.

In this sample, this clone turned up once. The genes are TRBV1 and TRBJ2-1; the table's TRBD2 call for D was not verified on the DNA. TRBV1 is described as a pseudogene. The length of the CDR3 is 15 residues. The CDR3 region is CTSSQQAGANNEQFF. For the CDR3, the DNA is TGCACCAGCAGCCAACAAGCGGGGGCGAACAATGAGCAGTTCTTC.

This clone was detected only a few times. The chain carries TRBV7-6 and TRBJ1-6; 8 bases agree with TRBD1. From germline, CDR1 is SGHVS and CDR2 FNYEAQ. V lost 5 bases to trimming and J lost 8 bases; unmatched junction nucleotides: 17. The CDR3 is 18 amino acids. This CDR3 reads CASSPSGQGPFSDSPLHF. In nucleotides, the CDR3 is TGTGCCAGCAGCCCCAGTGGACAGGGCCCTTTTTCGGATTCACCCCTCCACTTT.

V usage is TRBV18 and J usage is TRBJ2-2; possibly TRBD2 for D (5 bases). The germline V and J ends were trimmed by 3 bases and 4 bases, with 9 bases remaining between them. The CDR3 consists of 14 residues. Germline V gene sequence: CDR1 KGHSH, CDR2 LQKENI. As DNA, the CDR3 is TGTGCCAGCTCACCTGGACGGGGCACCGGGGAGCTGTTTTTT. Translated: CASSPGRGTGELFF.

The chain recombines TRBV11-2 with TRBJ1-4; 9 bases line up with TRBD1. The V gene's germline CDR1 is SGHAT and CDR2 FQNNGV. This CDR3 comprises 16 residues. V lost 4 bases to trimming and J lost 4 bases; unmatched junction nucleotides: 7. The CDR3 nucleotides are TGTGCCAGCAGCTCTAGGCCGGGACAGGGTAATGAAAAACTGTTTTTT. It translates to CASSSRPGQGNEKLFF.

The rearrangement joins TRBV5-1 to TRBJ2-5; a weak D match, TRBD2 (7 bases). The CDR3 contains 16 residues. CDR1 SGHRS and CDR2 YFSETQ come from the germline V gene. The ends were cut back, 0 bases at V and 5 bases at J, with 17 bases in the middle. This CDR3 is CASSLVGAGALETQYF. CDR3 nucleotide sequence: TGCGCCAGCAGCTTGGTCGGGGCGGGGGCGCTGGAGACCCAGTACTTC.

The CDR3 DNA follows: TGCGCCAGCAGCCCTTTGGGTGCGACAGGGGGTGGCTACACCTTC. It encodes CASSPLGATGGGYTF. The chain links TRBV5-1 to TRBJ1-2; 9 bases are shared with TRBD1. The length of the CDR3 is 15 residues. CDR1 and CDR2 (germline): SGHRS, YFSETQ. V lost 4 bases to trimming and J lost 7 bases; unmatched junction nucleotides: 11. Variable domain in full (rest from reference TRBV5-1 and TRBJ1-2): KAGVTQTPRYLIKTRGQQVTLSCSPISGHRSVSWYQQTPGQGLQFLFEYFSETQRNKGNFPGRFSGRQFSNSRSEMNVSTLELGDSALYLCASSPLGATGGGYTFGSGTRLTVV.

This chain links TRBV19 with TRBJ2-1; TRBD1 aligns across 10 bases. Germline CDR1 and CDR2: LNHDA and SQIVND (reference sequence). The CDR3 spans 14 residues. V lost 8 bases to trimming and J lost 6 bases; unmatched junction nucleotides: 7. For the CDR3, the DNA is TGTGCCAGTGTCGACAGGGGGCTCAGCAATGAGCAGTTCTTC. This translates into CASVDRGLSNEQFF. Drawing the rest from reference TRBV19 and TRBJ2-1, the complete variable domain is DGGITQSPKYLFRKEGQNVTLSCEQNLNHDAMYWYRQDPGQGLRLIYYSQIVNDFQKGDIAEGYSVSREKKESFPLTVTSAQKNPTAFYLCASVDRGLSNEQFFGPGTRLTVL.

This clone was detected only once. This chain links TRBV2 with TRBJ1-5; 8 bases are shared with TRBD1. Trimming at V came to 3 bases and at J to 4 bases, leaving 8 bases not matched to a gene. The CDR3 loop spans 16 amino acids. The germline gives CDR1 SNHLY, CDR2 FYNNEI. The CDR3 DNA sequence: TGTGCCAGCAGTGAGAAGGACAGGGCCAAAAATCAGCCCCAGCATTTT. It encodes CASSEKDRAKNQPQHF.

This sequence joins TRBV15 and TRBJ1-2; 9 bases match TRBD1. CDR3 length equals 14 residues. V shed 4 bases and J 4 bases; nucleotides not matched to a gene: 4. The germline V gene has CDR1 LNHNV and CDR2 YYDKDF (reference sequence). The CDR3 DNA reads as TGTGCCACCAGCACCGGGACAGGGCTCTATGGCTACACCTTC. This sequence encodes CATSTGTGLYGYTF.

This chain uses TRBV29-1 with TRBJ1-4; the D is unclear. This CDR3 has 14 residues. V lost 4 bases and J 2 bases, leaving 11 bases between the germline ends. Germline-derived CDR1 and CDR2 are SQVTM and ANQGSEA. The CDR3 region is CSVGAGDTNEKLFF. The CDR3 DNA follows: TGCAGCGTTGGTGCAGGCGATACTAATGAAAAACTGTTTTTT.

The DNA for the CDR3 is TGTGCCAGCCGCCGGGACAGCTATGGCTACACCTTC. This translates into CASRRDSYGYTF. The V and J genes are TRBV21-1 and TRBJ1-2; the listed D gene, TRBD1, was not tested against the DNA. TRBV21-1 is recorded as a pseudogene. This CDR3 comprises 12 residues.

The chain combines TRBV10-2 with TRBJ1-6; 10 bases are shared with TRBD1. V shed 8 bases, J shed 2 bases, and the junction held 15 bases outside the gene matches. The CDR3 loop spans 19 amino acids. Germline V gene data show CDR1 as WSHSY and CDR2 as SAAADI. The chain's CDR3 is CASGTTGQGFLAYNSPLHF. The DNA for the CDR3 is TGCGCCAGCGGAACTACGGGACAGGGGTTCTTGGCCTATAATTCACCCCTCCACTTT.

The chain is built from TRBV30 and TRBJ2-3; 9 bases are a match to TRBD1. The CDR3 sequence is 14 residues long. The trim removed 2 bases at V and 6 bases at J, leaving 6 bases unmatched. In germline, CDR1 is GTSNPN, CDR2 SVGIG (reference sequence). The CDR3 DNA reads TGTGCCTGGAGTTTACAGGGGGCGATGGATACGCAGTATTTT. This gives the protein CAWSLQGAMDTQYF.

The chain combines TRBV4-1 with TRBJ1-5, with D perhaps matching TRBD1 (6 bases). Germline V gene data show CDR1 as MGHRA and CDR2 as YSYEKL. Deletions cut 2 bases from V and 4 bases from J, with 15 bases between. The CDR3 consists of 16 residues. The CDR3 reads CASSQSTGTQNQPQHF. In DNA form, the CDR3 reads TGCGCCAGCAGCCAATCTACAGGGACCCAAAATCAGCCCCAGCATTTT.

The chain combines TRBV13 with TRBJ2-5; D call uncertain. Germline V lookup: CDR1 PRHDT, CDR2 FYEKMQ (reference sequence). V shed 6 bases and J shed 1 base, with 9 bases lying between them. The CDR3 covers 13 residues. The CDR3 is CASRTRGQETQYF. CDR3 in DNA: TGTGCCAGCAGGACGCGCGGCCAAGAGACCCAGTACTTC.

The CDR3 sequence: CASSRRQGIVDEQFF. The CDR3 bases are TGTGCCAGCAGCCGGCGACAGGGTATTGTCGATGAGCAGTTCTTC. The rearrangement uses TRBV7-9 and TRBJ2-1; 7 bases agree with TRBD1. The CDR3 has 15 amino acids. Germline V CDR1 and CDR2: SEHNR, FQNEAQ (reference sequence). V trimming: 5 bases; J trimming: 8 bases; junction bases outside the gene matches: 12. Full variable domain (remainder filled in from reference TRBV7-9 and TRBJ2-1): DTGVSQNPRHKITKRGQNVTFRCDPISEHNRLYWYRQTLGQGPEFLTYFQNEAQLEKSRLLSDRFSAERPKGSFSTLEIQRTEQGDSAMYLCASSRRQGIVDEQFFGPGTRLTVL.

A remark on this clone: At one end the junction does not follow the germline gene, possibly because of a read error. This chain connects TRBV11-2 to TRBJ1-4; tentative D call: TRBD1 (6 bases). The germline gives CDR1 SGHAT, CDR2 FQNNGV. There are 12 residues in the CDR3. The CDR3 loop reads CASSIPGGAGSF. CDR3 nucleotide sequence: TGTGCCAGCAGCATCCCTGGGGGCGCAGGGTCTTTT.

V usage is TRBV6-5 and J usage is TRBJ2-3; 7 nucleotides align to TRBD1. The V segment lost 8 bases and the J segment 3 bases; nucleotides outside the gene matches: 11. CDR1 MNHEY and CDR2 SVGAGI come from the germline V gene. This CDR3 region has 15 residues. CDR3 DNA sequence: TGTGCCAGCCGCCTTGGGGACAGTCCGACAGATACGCAGTATTTT. Protein product: CASRLGDSPTDTQYF.

This clone was counted a few times. The J gene is TRBJ2-4, the V gene TRBV4-1; 9 bases map to TRBD1. Trimming took 4 bases from V and 6 from J; bases not matched to a gene: 7. Germline V gene sequence: CDR1 MGHRA, CDR2 YSYEKL. This CDR3 region has 15 residues. The CDR3 sequence is CASSPVGQGINIQYF. The CDR3 DNA reads TGCGCCAGCAGCCCCGTAGGACAGGGGATAAACATTCAGTACTTC.

This sequence joins TRBV2 and TRBJ1-3; 9 nucleotides agree with TRBD1. Germline V gene lookup returns CDR1 SNHLY and CDR2 FYNNEI. V shed 5 bases and J 1 base; nucleotides not matched to a gene: 3. CDR3 length: 15 residues. This chain's CDR3 is CASSQQGASGNTIYF. For the CDR3, the DNA is TGTGCCAGCAGTCAACAGGGGGCTTCTGGAAACACCATATATTTT.

This chain uses TRBV5-1 with TRBJ1-6, with a possible D match to TRBD1 (5 bases). The V end was cut by 4 bases, the J end by 6 bases, with 8 bases between. Germline V gene lookup returns CDR1 SGHRS and CDR2 YFSETQ. This CDR3 has 13 residues. CDR3 nucleotide sequence: TGCGCCAGCAGCACTGACAGTAATTCACCCCTCCACTTT. Translated, it gives CASSTDSNSPLHF.

The gene calls are TRBV9 and TRBJ2-2; TRBD2 matches 13 bases. V lost 3 bases and J lost 3; bases outside the gene matches: 11. This CDR3 is built from 19 residues. The germline gives CDR1 SGDLS, CDR2 YYNGEE. CDR3 residues: CASSARRLAGGLDTGELFF. The CDR3 bases are TGTGCCAGCAGCGCCCGAAGACTAGCGGGGGGTCTGGACACCGGGGAGCTGTTTTTT.